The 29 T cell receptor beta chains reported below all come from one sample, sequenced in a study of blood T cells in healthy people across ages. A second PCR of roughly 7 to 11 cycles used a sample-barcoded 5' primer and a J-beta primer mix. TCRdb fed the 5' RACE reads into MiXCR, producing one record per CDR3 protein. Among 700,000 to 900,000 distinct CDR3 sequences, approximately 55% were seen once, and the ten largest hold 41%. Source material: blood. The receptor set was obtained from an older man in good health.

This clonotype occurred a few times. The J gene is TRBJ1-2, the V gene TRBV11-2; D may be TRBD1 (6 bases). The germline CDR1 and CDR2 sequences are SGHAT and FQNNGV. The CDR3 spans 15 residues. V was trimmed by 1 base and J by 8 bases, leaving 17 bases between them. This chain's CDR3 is CASSLAQTQGGGYTF. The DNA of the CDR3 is TGTGCCAGCAGCTTAGCTCAGACACAGGGAGGCGGCTACACCTTC.

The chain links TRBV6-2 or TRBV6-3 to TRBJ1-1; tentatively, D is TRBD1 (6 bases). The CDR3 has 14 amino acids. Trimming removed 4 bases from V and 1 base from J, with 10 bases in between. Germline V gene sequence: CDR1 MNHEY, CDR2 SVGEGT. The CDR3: CASSSYRENTEAFF. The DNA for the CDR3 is TGTGCCAGCAGTTCCTACAGGGAGAACACTGAAGCTTTCTTT.

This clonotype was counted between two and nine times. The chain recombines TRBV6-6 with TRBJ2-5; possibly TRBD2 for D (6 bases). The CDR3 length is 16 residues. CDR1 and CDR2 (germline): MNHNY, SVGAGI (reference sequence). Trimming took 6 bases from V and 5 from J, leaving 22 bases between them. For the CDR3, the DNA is TGTGCCAGCAGCCCTGGTCCGGGACTCGAGGAGGAGACCCAGTACTTC. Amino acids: CASSPGPGLEEETQYF.

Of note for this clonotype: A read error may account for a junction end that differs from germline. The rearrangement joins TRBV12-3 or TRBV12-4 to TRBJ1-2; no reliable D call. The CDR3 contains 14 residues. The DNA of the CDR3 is TGTGCCAGCAGTTTTGGACGGGCAAACTCTGGCTACACCTTC. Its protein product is CASSFGRANSGYTF.

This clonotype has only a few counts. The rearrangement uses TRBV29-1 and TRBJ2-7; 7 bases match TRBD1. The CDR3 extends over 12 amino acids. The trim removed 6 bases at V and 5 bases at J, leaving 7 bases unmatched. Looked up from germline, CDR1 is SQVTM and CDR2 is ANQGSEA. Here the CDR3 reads CSVRQGVNEQYF. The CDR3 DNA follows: TGCAGCGTGAGACAGGGTGTTAACGAGCAGTACTTC.

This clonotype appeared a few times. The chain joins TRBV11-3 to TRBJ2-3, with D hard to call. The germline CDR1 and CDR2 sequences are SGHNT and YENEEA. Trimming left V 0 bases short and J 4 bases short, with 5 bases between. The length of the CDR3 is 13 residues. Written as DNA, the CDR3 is TGTGCCAGCAGCTTAGATATCTCAGATACGCAGTATTTT. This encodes CASSLDISDTQYF.

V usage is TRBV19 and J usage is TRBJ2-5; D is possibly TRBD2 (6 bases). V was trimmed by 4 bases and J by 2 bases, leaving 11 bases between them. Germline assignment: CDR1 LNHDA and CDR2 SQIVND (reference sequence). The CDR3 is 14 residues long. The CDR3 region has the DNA TGTGCCAGTAGTAGAATAGCGGTACAAGAGACCCAGTACTTC. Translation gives CASSRIAVQETQYF.

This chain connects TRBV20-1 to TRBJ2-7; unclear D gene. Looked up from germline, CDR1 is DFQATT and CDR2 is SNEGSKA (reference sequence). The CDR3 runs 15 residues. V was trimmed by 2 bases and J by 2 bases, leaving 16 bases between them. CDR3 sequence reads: CSARRRTAITYEQYF. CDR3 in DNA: TGCAGTGCTAGACGACGGACCGCAATTACCTACGAGCAGTACTTC.

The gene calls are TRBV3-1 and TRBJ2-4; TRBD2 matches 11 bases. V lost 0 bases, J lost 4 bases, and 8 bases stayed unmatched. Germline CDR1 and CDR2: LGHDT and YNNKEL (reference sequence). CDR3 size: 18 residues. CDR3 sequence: CASSQELIGTSGKNIQYF. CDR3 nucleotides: TGTGCCAGCAGCCAAGAATTAATTGGGACTAGCGGTAAAAACATTCAGTACTTC.

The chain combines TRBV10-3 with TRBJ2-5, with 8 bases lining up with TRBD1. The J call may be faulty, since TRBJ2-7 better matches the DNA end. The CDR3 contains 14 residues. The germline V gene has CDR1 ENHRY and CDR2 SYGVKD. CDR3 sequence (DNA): TGTGCCATCAGTGGGGCAGGGGGCGAAGACGAGCAGTACTTC. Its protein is CAISGAGGEDEQYF.

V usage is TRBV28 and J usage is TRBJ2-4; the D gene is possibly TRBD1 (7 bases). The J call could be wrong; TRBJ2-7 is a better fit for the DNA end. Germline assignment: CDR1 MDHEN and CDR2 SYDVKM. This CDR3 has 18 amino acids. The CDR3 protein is CASSLTGTQGERAYEQYF. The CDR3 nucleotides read TGTGCCAGCAGCCTAACGGGGACTCAGGGGGAGAGAGCCTACGAGCAGTACTTC.

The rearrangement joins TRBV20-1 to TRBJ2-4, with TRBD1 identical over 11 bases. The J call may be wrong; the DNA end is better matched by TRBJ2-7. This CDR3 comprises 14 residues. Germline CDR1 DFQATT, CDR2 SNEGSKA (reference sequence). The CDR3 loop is CSAYPGQGAYEQYF. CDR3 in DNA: TGCAGTGCGTACCCGGGACAGGGGGCCTACGAGCAGTACTTC.

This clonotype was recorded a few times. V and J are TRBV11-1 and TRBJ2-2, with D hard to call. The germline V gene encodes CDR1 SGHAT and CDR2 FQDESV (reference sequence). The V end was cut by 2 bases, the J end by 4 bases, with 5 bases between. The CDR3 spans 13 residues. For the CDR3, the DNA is TGTGCCAGCAGCTTAAAGAGCACCGGGGAGCTGTTTTTT. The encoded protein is CASSLKSTGELFF.

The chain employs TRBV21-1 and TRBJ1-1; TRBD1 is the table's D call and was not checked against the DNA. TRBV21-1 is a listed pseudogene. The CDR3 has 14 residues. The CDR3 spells CASSVGAPETEAFF. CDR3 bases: TGTGCCAGCAGCGTAGGAGCCCCGGAGACTGAAGCTTTCTTT.

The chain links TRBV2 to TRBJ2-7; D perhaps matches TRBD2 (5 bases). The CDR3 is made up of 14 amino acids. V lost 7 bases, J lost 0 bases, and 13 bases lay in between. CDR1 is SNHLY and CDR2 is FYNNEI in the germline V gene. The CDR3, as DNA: TGTGCCAGCATGCAGACGGGGAGCTCCTACGAGCAGTACTTC. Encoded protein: CASMQTGSSYEQYF.

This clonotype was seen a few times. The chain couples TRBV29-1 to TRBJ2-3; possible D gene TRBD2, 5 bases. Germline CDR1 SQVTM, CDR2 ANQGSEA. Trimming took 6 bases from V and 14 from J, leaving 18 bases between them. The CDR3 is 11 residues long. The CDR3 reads CSVSYSGYAYF. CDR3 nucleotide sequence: TGCAGCGTATCCTATTCGGGATACGCGTATTTT.

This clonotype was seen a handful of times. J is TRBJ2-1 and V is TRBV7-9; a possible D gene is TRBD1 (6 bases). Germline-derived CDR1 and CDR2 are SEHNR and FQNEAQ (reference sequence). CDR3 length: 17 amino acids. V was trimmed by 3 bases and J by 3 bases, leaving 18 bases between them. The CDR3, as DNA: TGTGCCAGCAGCTTCAACCCTACAGGGTCGATCTACAATGAGCAGTTCTTC. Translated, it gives CASSFNPTGSIYNEQFF. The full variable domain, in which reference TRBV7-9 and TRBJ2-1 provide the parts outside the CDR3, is DTGVSQNPRHKITKRGQNVTFRCDPISEHNRLYWYRQTLGQGPEFLTYFQNEAQLEKSRLLSDRFSAERPKGSFSTLEIQRTEQGDSAMYLCASSFNPTGSIYNEQFFGPGTRLTVL.

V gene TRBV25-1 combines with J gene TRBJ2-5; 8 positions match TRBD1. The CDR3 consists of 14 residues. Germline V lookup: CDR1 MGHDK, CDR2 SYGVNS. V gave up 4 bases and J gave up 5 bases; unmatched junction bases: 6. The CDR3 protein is CASSAPGGAETQYF. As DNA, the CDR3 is TGTGCCAGCAGTGCCCCAGGGGGCGCGGAGACCCAGTACTTC.

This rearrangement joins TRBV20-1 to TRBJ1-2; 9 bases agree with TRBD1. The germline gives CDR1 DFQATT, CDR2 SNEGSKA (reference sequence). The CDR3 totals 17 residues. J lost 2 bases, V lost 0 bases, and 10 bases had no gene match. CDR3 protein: CSARDPGTGKKNYGYTF. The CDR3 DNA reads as TGCAGTGCTAGAGATCCTGGGACAGGGAAGAAAAACTATGGCTACACCTTC.

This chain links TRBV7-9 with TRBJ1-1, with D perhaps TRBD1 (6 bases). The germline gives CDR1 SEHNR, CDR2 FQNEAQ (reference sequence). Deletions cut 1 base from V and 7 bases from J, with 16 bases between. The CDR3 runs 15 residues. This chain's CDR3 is CASSLVRQGLYEAFF. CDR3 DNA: TGTGCCAGCAGCTTAGTTCGGCAGGGGCTCTATGAAGCTTTCTTT.

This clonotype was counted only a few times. In DNA form, the CDR3 reads TGTGCCAGCAGTACCACGGGCGGGAGCACAGATACGCAGTATTTT. Its protein product is CASSTTGGSTDTQYF. The chain recombines TRBV28 with TRBJ2-3, with a weak D call TRBD2 (5 bases). The V gene lost 5 bases and the J gene lost 0 bases, with 12 bases spanning the gap. The CDR3 spans 15 residues. Germline V gives CDR1 MDHEN, CDR2 SYDVKM.

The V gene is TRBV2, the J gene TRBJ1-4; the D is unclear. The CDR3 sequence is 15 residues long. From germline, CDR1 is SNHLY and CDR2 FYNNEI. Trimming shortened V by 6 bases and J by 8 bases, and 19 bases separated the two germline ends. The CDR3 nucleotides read TGTGCCAGCAGGAGACCGGGCCTCGGTGGGGAAAAACTGTTTTTT. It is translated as CASRRPGLGGEKLFF.

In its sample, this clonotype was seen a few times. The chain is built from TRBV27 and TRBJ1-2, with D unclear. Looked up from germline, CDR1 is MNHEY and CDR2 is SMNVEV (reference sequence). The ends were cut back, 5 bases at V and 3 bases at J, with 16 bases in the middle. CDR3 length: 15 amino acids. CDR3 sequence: CASSPQMGGDYGYTF. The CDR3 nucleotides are TGTGCCAGCAGTCCCCAGATGGGTGGGGACTATGGCTACACCTTC.

Here the CDR3 DNA reads TGCGCCAGCAGCCCTAGCAGGAACAGCGCAGATACGCAGTATTTT. This translates into CASSPSRNSADTQYF. The J gene is TRBJ2-3, the V gene TRBV5-1; maybe TRBD2 (5 bases). There are 15 residues in the CDR3. The V gene lost 4 bases and the J gene lost 4 bases, with 16 bases spanning the gap. Per germline, CDR1 SGHRS and CDR2 YFSETQ.

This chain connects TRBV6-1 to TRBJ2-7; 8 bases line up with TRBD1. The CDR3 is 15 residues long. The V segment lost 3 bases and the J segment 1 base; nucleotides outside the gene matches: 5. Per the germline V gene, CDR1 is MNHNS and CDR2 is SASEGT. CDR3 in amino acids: CASSELQGVSYEQYF. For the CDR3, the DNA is TGTGCCAGCAGTGAGCTACAGGGGGTGTCCTACGAGCAGTACTTC.

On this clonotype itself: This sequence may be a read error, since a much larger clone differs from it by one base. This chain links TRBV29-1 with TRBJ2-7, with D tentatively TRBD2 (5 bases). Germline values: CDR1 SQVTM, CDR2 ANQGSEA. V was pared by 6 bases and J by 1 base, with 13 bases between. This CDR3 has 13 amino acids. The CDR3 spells CSVQRAGSYEQYF. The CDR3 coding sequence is TGCAGCGTCCAGAGGGCTGGATCCTACGAGCAGTACTTC.

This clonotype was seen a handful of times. The CDR3 DNA follows: TGCAGCGTTGTATCACCGGGACAGCAGTTCTTC. It encodes CSVVSPGQQFF. The chain is built from TRBV29-1 and TRBJ2-1; D is tentatively TRBD1 or TRBD2 (5 bases each). The CDR3 is 11 residues long. Germline V gene data show CDR1 as SQVTM and CDR2 as ANQGSEA. The V end was cut by 4 bases, the J end by 11 bases, with 12 bases between.

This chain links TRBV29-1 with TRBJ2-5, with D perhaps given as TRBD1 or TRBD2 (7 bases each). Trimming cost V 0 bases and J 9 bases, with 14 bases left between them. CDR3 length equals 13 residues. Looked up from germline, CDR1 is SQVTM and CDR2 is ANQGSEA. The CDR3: CSVEDWQGGAQYF. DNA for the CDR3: TGCAGCGTTGAAGATTGGCAGGGGGGGGCCCAGTACTTC.

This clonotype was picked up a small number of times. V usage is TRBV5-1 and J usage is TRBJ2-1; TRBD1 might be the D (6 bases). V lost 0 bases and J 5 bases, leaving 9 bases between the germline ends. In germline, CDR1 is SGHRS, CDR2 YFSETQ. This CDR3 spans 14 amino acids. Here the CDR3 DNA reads TGCGCCAGCAGCTTGGGTGACAGGAACAATGAGCAGTTCTTC. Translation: CASSLGDRNNEQFF. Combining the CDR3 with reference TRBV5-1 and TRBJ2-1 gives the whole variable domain KAGVTQTPRYLIKTRGQQVTLSCSPISGHRSVSWYQQTPGQGLQFLFEYFSETQRNKGNFPGRFSGRQFSNSRSEMNVSTLELGDSALYLCASSLGDRNNEQFFGPGTRLTVL.